This T cell receptor (beta chain) emerged from a study of T-cell reconstitution after alpha-beta-depleted transplantation in children. CDR1 and CDR2 from the germline V gene are SGHTA and FQGTGA. CDR3 size: 16 residues. Trimming cost V 3 bases and J 7 bases, with 20 bases left between them. Worth noting for this clonotype: The antigen remains unidentified.

Overall study results and limits: Roughly two months post-transplant, alpha-beta T cells reportedly originated from several hundred graft clones that had expanded. T-cell counts and diversity at one year following transplant were attributed mainly to newly produced T cells.

During its preparation, the TCRbeta library received unique molecular identifiers. TCRdb processed the PCR reads anew with MiXCR; each CDR3 protein has one entry. The sample holds 600,000 or so distinct CDR3 sequences; under 25% are singletons and the top ten take 13% to 15%. V is TRBV7-3 and J is TRBJ2-3, with D possibly called TRBD1 or TRBD2 (5 bases each). The sequencing used PBMCs, mostly from graft donor cells, collected 360 days after TCRalphabeta/CD19-depleted stem cell transplant. The receptor comes from a boy less than two years old who had a stem cell transplant for acute myeloid leukemia, so the T cells may come from the graft donor. CDR3 protein: CASSFPGASSLNTQYF. The CDR3 DNA reads as TGTGCCAGCAGCTTCCCCGGGGCCTCGTCCCTTAATACGCAGTATTTT.